One sample yielded the 8 T cell receptor beta chains listed below, sequenced in a study of T cells in Graves' hyperthyroidism and ophthalmopathy (dated by TCRdb to about 2019). The receptor library was made with multiplex PCR. Sequenced using an Illumina HiSeq 2000. The TCR beta CDR3 regions were amplified from RNA transcripts. A first-round RT-PCR of the TCR CDR3 used the HTBI primer set with the Qiagen OneStep RT-PCR kit. Using fastp trimming at Q25 and MiXCR clonotype assembly, TCRdb reanalyzed the public sequencing data and kept in-frame beta chains. Every distinct CDR3 protein forms one entry, paired with its most common genes and DNA. This sample gives about 640,000 distinct CDR3 sequences in total; 14% of them show up just once. The biggest ten clones account for 12% of the sample. The sample consisted of blood. The receptors stem from a woman aged 45 to 65 with Graves' ophthalmopathy.

This chain connects TRBV19 to TRBJ2-3, with 8 bases aligning to TRBD2. Per germline, CDR1 LNHDA and CDR2 SQIVND (reference sequence). V lost 5 bases and J lost 3; bases outside the gene matches: 13. This CDR3 region has 17 residues. This CDR3 is CASSPIPAGVGTDTQYF. The CDR3 region has the DNA TGTGCCAGTAGTCCCATTCCAGCGGGAGTGGGGACAGATACGCAGTATTTT. Together with reference TRBV19 and TRBJ2-3, the CDR3 gives the full variable domain: DGGITQSPKYLFRKEGQNVTLSCEQNLNHDAMYWYRQDPGQGLRLIYYSQIVNDFQKGDIAEGYSVSREKKESFPLTVTSAQKNPTAFYLCASSPIPAGVGTDTQYFGPGTRLTVL.

In this sample, this clonotype turned up a few times. The chain recombines TRBV27 with TRBJ2-1, with 9 bases aligning to TRBD2. Germline CDR1 is MNHEY and CDR2 is SMNVEV (reference sequence). Trimming removed 2 bases from V and 15 bases from J; junction bases left unmatched: 14. The CDR3 is made up of 15 amino acids. The CDR3 region has the DNA TGTGCCAGCAGTTTACCGGGGGCGGGAGGGCCTTCTCTGTTCTTC. Protein product: CASSLPGAGGPSLFF.

The table lists this clonotype with a few counts. The rearrangement links TRBV6-5 to TRBJ1-3; no firm D call. The length of the CDR3 is 15 residues. CDR1 is MNHEY and CDR2 is SVGAGI in the germline V gene. Trimming took off 0 bases at V and 4 bases at J, with 10 bases between the two ends. The CDR3 DNA is TGTGCCAGCAGTTACTCCCGAGCTCTCGGAAACACCATATATTTT. Translation: CASSYSRALGNTIYF.

The table lists this clonotype with a few counts. This sequence joins TRBV24-1 and TRBJ2-5; 8 nucleotides align to TRBD2. The germline CDR1 and CDR2 sequences are KGHDR and SFDVKD. The ends lost 5 bases at V and 2 bases at J; junction bases unmatched: 15. The CDR3 spans 18 residues. Here the CDR3 reads CATSGGGRYKTKQETQYF. The DNA for the CDR3 is TGTGCCACCAGTGGTGGCGGGAGGTATAAAACAAAACAAGAGACCCAGTACTTC.

This clonotype was counted ten times or more. This chain joins TRBV7-9 and TRBJ2-1; D is unresolved. The CDR3 spans 15 residues. V lost 1 base to trimming and J lost 0 bases, with 7 bases between them. CDR1 and CDR2 from the germline V gene are SEHNR and FQNEAQ (reference sequence). CDR3 bases: TGTGCCAGCAGCTTAGGGCGGAACTCCTACAATGAGCAGTTCTTC. This translates into CASSLGRNSYNEQFF. The entire variable domain, with the rest obtained from reference TRBV7-9 and TRBJ2-1, is as follows: DTGVSQNPRHKITKRGQNVTFRCDPISEHNRLYWYRQTLGQGPEFLTYFQNEAQLEKSRLLSDRFSAERPKGSFSTLEIQRTEQGDSAMYLCASSLGRNSYNEQFFGPGTRLTVL.

This clonotype was observed many times. The rearrangement uses TRBV6-2 or TRBV6-3 and TRBJ2-1; possibly TRBD2 for D (6 bases). CDR3 length equals 13 residues. Trimming cost V 2 bases and J 10 bases, with 12 bases left between them. The germline CDR1 and CDR2 sequences are MNHEY and SVGEGT. The CDR3 region is CASSYRRDSEQFF. The CDR3 nucleotides are TGTGCCAGCAGTTACCGACGGGACTCCGAGCAGTTCTTC.

This clonotype has a count of ten or more. The V and J genes are TRBV7-3 and TRBJ2-2; D might be TRBD2 (5 bases). Trimming cost V 6 bases and J 2 bases, with 10 bases left between them. The CDR3 covers 14 residues. The germline V gene has CDR1 SGHTA and CDR2 FQGTGA. Here the CDR3 reads CASRADLNTGELFF. The CDR3 DNA sequence: TGTGCCAGCAGAGCGGACTTAAACACCGGGGAGCTGTTTTTT.

The rearrangement joins TRBV27 to TRBJ2-3, with 11 bases aligning to TRBD2. Germline V gene lookup returns CDR1 MNHEY and CDR2 SMNVEV (reference sequence). There are 14 residues in the CDR3. Trimming removed 9 bases from V and 4 bases from J; junction bases left unmatched: 6. The CDR3 protein is CASTSGSKSDTQYF. The CDR3 DNA sequence: TGTGCCAGTACTAGCGGGAGTAAGTCAGATACGCAGTATTTT.